The 15 T cell receptor beta chains listed next were all sequenced from one sample in a study of T cell repertoires in cytomegalovirus infection. For these receptors, no antigen is known. Using its own MiXCR run on the reads, TCRdb lists one record per CDR3 protein. In the table there are roughly 350,000 distinct CDR3 sequences, about 32% of which are singletons. This specimen consisted of cultured PBMCs, obtained from culture after CMV antigen stimulation. These receptors came from a human donor in good health (CMV status not recorded). Some clones in this sample may be carry-over from other donors' samples.

This clonotype came up many times. V is TRBV7-2 and J is TRBJ1-2, with a possible D match to TRBD1 (5 bases). The CDR3 sequence is 13 residues long. The germline gives CDR1 SGHTA, CDR2 FQGNSA. Trimming took 5 bases from V and 2 from J, leaving 9 bases between them. The CDR3 here is CASSPGDNYGYTF. CDR3 bases: TGTGCCAGCAGCCCCGGGGACAACTATGGCTACACCTTC. Full variable domain (rest looked up from reference TRBV7-2 and TRBJ1-2): GAGVSQSPSNKVTEKGKDVELRCDPISGHTALYWYRQSLGQGLEFLIYFQGNSAPDKSGLPSDRFSAERTGGSVSTLTIQRTQQEDSAVYLCASSPGDNYGYTFGSGTRLTVV.

Only a few counts were recorded for this clonotype. This chain joins TRBV10-3 and TRBJ2-1; D is perhaps TRBD2 (5 bases). V was cut by 0 bases and J by 9 bases, with 12 bases left in between. There are 14 residues in the CDR3. The germline V gene has CDR1 ENHRY and CDR2 SYGVKD. The CDR3 is CAISESTRGFEQFF. CDR3 DNA sequence: TGTGCCATCAGTGAGTCGACTCGCGGGTTTGAGCAGTTCTTC.

There are a few counts of this clonotype. The chain uses TRBV12-3 or TRBV12-4 and TRBJ2-3; 8 bases line up with TRBD1. V shed 5 bases, J shed 3 bases, and the junction held 10 bases outside the gene matches. This CDR3 region has 16 residues. The DNA of the CDR3 is TGTGCCAGCAGTCGGTTACGGACAGGGAAGACAGATACGCAGTATTTT. Translated, it gives CASSRLRTGKTDTQYF.

This sequence joins TRBV7-6 and TRBJ2-2; D remains unclear. Germline CDR1 is SGHVS and CDR2 is FNYEAQ. V lost 0 bases to trimming and J lost 0 bases, with 8 bases between them. The CDR3 extends over 16 amino acids. The CDR3 protein is CASSLAAGANTGELFF. Written as DNA, the CDR3 is TGTGCCAGCAGCTTAGCGGCTGGAGCGAACACCGGGGAGCTGTTTTTT.

The chain links TRBV7-2 to TRBJ1-3; D remains unclear. Germline-derived CDR1 and CDR2 are SGHTA and FQGNSA. V gave up 4 bases and J gave up 3 bases, with 13 bases separating them. The CDR3 contains 15 residues. CDR3 nucleotides: TGTGCCAGCAGCTCGGGCCCTATGGGTGGAAACACCATATATTTT. Translating it yields CASSSGPMGGNTIYF.

The chain joins TRBV3-1 to TRBJ2-1; possibly TRBD2 for D (8 bases). Germline CDR1 and CDR2: LGHDT and YNNKEL (reference sequence). This CDR3 region has 18 residues. V lost 0 bases and J 2 bases, leaving 17 bases between the germline ends. The CDR3 sequence is CASSQEKGLGGPYNEQFF. The CDR3 DNA sequence: TGTGCCAGCAGCCAAGAAAAGGGACTAGGGGGCCCCTACAATGAGCAGTTCTTC.

This clonotype has only a few counts. The chain links TRBV19 to TRBJ1-1; D might be TRBD1 (5 bases). The germline V and J ends were trimmed by 7 bases and 0 bases, with 18 bases remaining between them. CDR1 and CDR2 from the germline V gene are LNHDA and SQIVND (reference sequence). The CDR3 extends over 16 amino acids. The CDR3 DNA follows: TGTGCCAGTAAGGGTCAGGGACGGGTTCTGAACACTGAAGCTTTCTTT. Protein sequence: CASKGQGRVLNTEAFF.

V is TRBV12-3 or TRBV12-4 and J is TRBJ2-7; unclear D gene. Trimming cost V 3 bases and J 5 bases, with 14 bases left between them. This CDR3 has 14 amino acids. CDR3 nucleotides: TGTGCCAGCAGTTTTAATCGATGGTCGGACGAGCAGTACTTC. Translated, it gives CASSFNRWSDEQYF.

The genes are TRBV5-1 and TRBJ2-1; D call uncertain. The V gene lost 0 bases and the J gene lost 6 bases, with 16 bases spanning the gap. Germline assignment: CDR1 SGHRS and CDR2 YFSETQ. The CDR3 runs 16 residues. The CDR3 reads CASSLVVSAAVNEQFF. The CDR3 DNA reads as TGCGCCAGCAGCTTGGTCGTGAGTGCTGCAGTCAATGAGCAGTTCTTC.

This chain links TRBV6-2 or TRBV6-3 with TRBJ2-1; TRBD2 aligns across 14 bases. Germline CDR1 and CDR2: MNHEY and SVGEGT. The length of the CDR3 is 17 residues. Losses at the gene ends were 8 bases for V and 4 bases for J; bases not matched to a gene: 10. The CDR3 reads CASLKGTSGSPYNEQFF. Written as DNA, the CDR3 is TGTGCCAGCCTAAAGGGGACTAGCGGGAGCCCATACAATGAGCAGTTCTTC.

V is TRBV7-2 and J is TRBJ2-7, with D unresolved. The V gene lost 2 bases and the J gene lost 0 bases, with 11 bases spanning the gap. The length of the CDR3 is 15 residues. Looked up from germline, CDR1 is SGHTA and CDR2 is FQGNSA. CDR3 sequence reads: CASSLKGLSSYEQYV. The CDR3 DNA reads TGTGCCAGCAGCTTAAAAGGGTTAAGCTCCTACGAGCAGTACGTC.

This clonotype came up a few times. The CDR3 DNA reads TGTGCCAGCAGCTCTCCTTGGGGGCAAGAGACCCAGTACTTC. Translating gives CASSSPWGQETQYF. V gene TRBV7-9 combines with J gene TRBJ2-5, with D possibly being TRBD1 or TRBD2 (5 bases each). V lost 4 bases and J lost 2, with 11 bases in between. The germline V gene has CDR1 SEHNR and CDR2 FQNEAQ (reference sequence). The CDR3 is 14 residues long.

This chain joins TRBV7-8 and TRBJ2-1, with 8 bases identical to TRBD2. The germline gives CDR1 SGHVS, CDR2 FQNEAQ. The CDR3 is 17 residues long. The J segment lost 3 bases and the V segment lost 5 bases, leaving 12 bases of the junction unmatched. The CDR3 region has the DNA TGTGCCAGCAGCACGAGGGGAGCGGGAGCCGTCTACAATGAGCAGTTCTTC. The encoded protein is CASSTRGAGAVYNEQFF.

J is TRBJ2-7 and V is TRBV7-2; 7 positions match TRBD1. The germline V gene has CDR1 SGHTA and CDR2 FQGNSA. This CDR3 is built from 11 residues. V trimming: 11 bases; J trimming: 5 bases; junction bases outside the gene matches: 6. CDR3 coding DNA: TGTGCCCCAAACAGGGGTCACGAGCAGTACGTC. Translated: CAPNRGHEQYV.

This sequence joins TRBV6-2 or TRBV6-3 and TRBJ2-7, with D tentatively TRBD2 (6 bases). The CDR3 sequence is 14 residues long. The germline V gene has CDR1 MNHEY and CDR2 SVGEGT. Trimming removed 2 bases from V and 5 bases from J, with 13 bases in between. The CDR3 nucleotides are TGTGCCAGCAGTTACAAACGGGAGTCGAACGAGCAGTACGTC. Translation: CASSYKRESNEQYV.